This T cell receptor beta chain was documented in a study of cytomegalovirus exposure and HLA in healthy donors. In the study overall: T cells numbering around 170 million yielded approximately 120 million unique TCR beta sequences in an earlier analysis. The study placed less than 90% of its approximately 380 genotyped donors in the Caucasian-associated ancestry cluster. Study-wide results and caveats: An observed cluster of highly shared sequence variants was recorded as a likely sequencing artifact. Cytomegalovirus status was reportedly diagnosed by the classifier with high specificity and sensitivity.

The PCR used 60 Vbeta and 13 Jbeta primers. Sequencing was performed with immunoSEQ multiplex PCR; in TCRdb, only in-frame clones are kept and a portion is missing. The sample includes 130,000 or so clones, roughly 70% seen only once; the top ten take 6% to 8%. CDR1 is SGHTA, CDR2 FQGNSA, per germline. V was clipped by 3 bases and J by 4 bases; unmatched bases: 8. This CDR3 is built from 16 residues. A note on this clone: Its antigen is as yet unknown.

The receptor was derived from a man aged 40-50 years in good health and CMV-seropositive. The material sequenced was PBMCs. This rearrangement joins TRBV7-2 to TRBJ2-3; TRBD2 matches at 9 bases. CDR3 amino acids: CASSLESGGIPDTQYF. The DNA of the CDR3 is TGTGCCAGCAGCTTGGAAAGCGGGGGGATCCCAGATACGCAGTATTTT.